Shown below are 18 T cell receptor beta chains from a single sample sequenced in a study of T cells after yellow fever vaccination. MiXCR, applied by TCRdb to the 5' RACE reads, yields one record per CDR3 protein. Of a few hundred thousand distinct CDR3 sequences detected, about 5% appear once; the ten largest clones hold around 3.5%. This specimen consisted of CD4+ T cells sorted from PBMCs, obtained on the day of the yellow fever booster vaccination. The receptors were gathered from a man aged 18 to 35 who received the YFV17D yellow fever vaccine.

The rearrangement joins TRBV6-5 to TRBJ1-6; TRBD1 aligns across 7 bases. The CDR3 runs to 16 residues. CDR1 and CDR2 (germline): MNHEY, SVGAGI. V shed 2 bases and J 7 bases; nucleotides not matched to a gene: 8. The CDR3 here is CASSYDREQGNSPLHF. DNA of the CDR3: TGTGCCAGCAGTTACGACAGGGAGCAGGGGAATTCACCCCTCCACTTT.

This clonotype came up many times. This sequence joins TRBV12-3 or TRBV12-4 and TRBJ2-4, with D perhaps matching TRBD2 (6 bases). V lost 1 base and J 1 base, leaving 11 bases between the germline ends. The CDR3 contains 16 residues. CDR3 DNA sequence: TGTGCCAGCAGTTTAGAGGGCGGGGTCGCCAAAAACATTCAGTACTTC. This encodes CASSLEGGVAKNIQYF.

This clonotype showed up many times. The chain combines TRBV12-3 or TRBV12-4 with TRBJ1-1; TRBD1 might be the D (6 bases). With 2 bases removed from V and 11 bases from J, the gap between germline ends came to 15 bases. CDR3 length equals 13 residues. The CDR3 nucleotides are TGTGCCAGCAGTTTACTGTGGGGGGCCTGGGCTTTCTTT. Protein: CASSLLWGAWAFF.

Only a few counts were recorded for this clonotype. The chain is built from TRBV6-1 and TRBJ2-5, with a weak D call TRBD1 (5 bases). Trimming stripped 2 bases from V and 5 bases from J, with 9 bases between. CDR3 length equals 13 residues. The germline V gene encodes CDR1 MNHNS and CDR2 SASEGT. The CDR3 DNA is TGTGCCAGCAGTGAATTCCAGGGTGAGACCCAGTACTTC. Its translation is CASSEFQGETQYF.

This clonotype was seen repeatedly, ten times or more. The chain is built from TRBV7-2 and TRBJ2-5; TRBD1 aligns across 12 bases. This CDR3 region has 15 residues. The germline CDR1 and CDR2 sequences are SGHTA and FQGNSA. Trimming removed 3 bases from V and 7 bases from J; junction bases left unmatched: 6. CDR3 sequence reads: CASSFIGTGGATQYF. As DNA, the CDR3 is TGTGCCAGCAGCTTCATCGGGACAGGGGGCGCGACCCAGTACTTC.

J is TRBJ2-2 and V is TRBV7-2; no clear D gene. CDR1 is SGHTA, CDR2 FQGNSA, per germline. The CDR3 consists of 16 residues. V shed 1 base and J shed 2 bases, with 11 bases lying between them. CDR3 nucleotides: TGTGCCAGCAGCTTAGTAGGCTCCCCTAACACCGGGGAGCTGTTTTTT. Translating it yields CASSLVGSPNTGELFF.

This clonotype has at least ten counts. The chain employs TRBV28 and TRBJ2-5, with TRBD2 identical over 8 bases. CDR3 size: 15 residues. From germline, CDR1 is MDHEN and CDR2 SYDVKM. Trimming cost V 4 bases and J 2 bases; bases outside gene matches: 6. As DNA, the CDR3 is TGTGCCAGCAGTTCCCTAGCGGGTGGGCAAGAGACCCAGTACTTC. Translated: CASSSLAGGQETQYF.

This clonotype was counted only a few times. CDR3 DNA sequence: TGTGCCAGCAGCTTGGGGGCCTACGAGCAGTACTTC. Its translation is CASSLGAYEQYF. The chain is built from TRBV7-2 and TRBJ2-7; the D gene could be TRBD1 or TRBD2 (5 bases each). In germline, CDR1 is SGHTA, CDR2 FQGNSA. The CDR3 loop spans 12 amino acids. V was shortened by 3 bases and J by 2 bases, with 5 bases between the two germline ends.

The rearrangement uses TRBV7-6 and TRBJ2-3; a possible D gene is TRBD2 (6 bases). Germline V gene data show CDR1 as SGHVS and CDR2 as FNYEAQ. The V end lost 5 bases, the J end lost 0 bases, and 15 bases lay between the germline ends. The CDR3 totals 16 residues. Here the CDR3 reads CASSRMAGGSTDTQYF. The CDR3 DNA follows: TGTGCCAGCAGCCGCATGGCCGGAGGGAGCACAGATACGCAGTATTTT.

The rearrangement uses TRBV6-2 or TRBV6-3 and TRBJ2-3, with D perhaps assigned TRBD1 or TRBD2 (5 bases each). The length of the CDR3 is 14 residues. V shed 2 bases and J shed 8 bases, with 14 bases lying between them. Germline CDR1 and CDR2: MNHEY and SVGEGT. CDR3 bases: TGTGCCAGCAGTTACAACCTGGGACCTCTTACGCAGTATTTT. Amino acid sequence: CASSYNLGPLTQYF.

This rearrangement joins TRBV7-2 to TRBJ2-2; tentative D call: TRBD2 (6 bases). V was trimmed by 1 base and J by 1 base, leaving 10 bases between them. CDR1 SGHTA and CDR2 FQGNSA come from the germline V gene. The CDR3 runs to 16 residues. CDR3 amino acids: CASSLGGVMNTGELFF. The CDR3, as DNA: TGTGCCAGCAGCTTAGGGGGGGTCATGAACACCGGGGAGCTGTTTTTT.

This clonotype was detected ten times or more. V usage is TRBV24-1 and J usage is TRBJ2-1, with TRBD1 matching 8 bases. V shed 3 bases and J 10 bases; nucleotides not matched to a gene: 4. This CDR3 is 13 amino acids long. CDR1 and CDR2 (germline): KGHDR, SFDVKD. The CDR3 DNA is TGTGCCACCAGTGATCTAGACAGGGGAGAGCAGTTCTTC. Its protein product is CATSDLDRGEQFF.

This clonotype was seen more than once but under ten times. The CDR3 DNA reads as TGTGCCAGTAGTAACTGGGAGGAGACTAGCACAGATACGCAGTATTTT. It yields the protein CASSNWEETSTDTQYF. The rearrangement links TRBV19 to TRBJ2-3; D is perhaps TRBD2 (6 bases). Germline values: CDR1 LNHDA, CDR2 SQIVND (reference sequence). The V gene lost 4 bases and the J gene lost 0 bases, with 14 bases spanning the gap. This CDR3 contains 16 residues.

This rearrangement joins TRBV24-1 to TRBJ2-5; TRBD1 is a possible D gene (6 bases). Germline-derived CDR1 and CDR2 are KGHDR and SFDVKD. V was trimmed by 4 bases and J by 0 bases, leaving 11 bases between them. The CDR3 extends over 15 amino acids. CDR3 sequence: CATSDTTGHQETQYF. The CDR3 bases are TGTGCCACCAGTGACACGACAGGCCACCAAGAGACCCAGTACTTC.

The chain joins TRBV7-2 to TRBJ1-2; 9 bases align to TRBD1. CDR1 and CDR2 from the germline V gene are SGHTA and FQGNSA. There are 15 residues in the CDR3. With V trimmed by 5 bases and J by 0 bases, 4 bases remained unmatched. For the CDR3, the DNA is TGTGCCAGCAGCGTCTGGACAGGGGCTAACTATGGCTACACCTTC. Its translation: CASSVWTGANYGYTF.

The V gene is TRBV15, the J gene TRBJ1-4; 10 nucleotides align to TRBD1. The CDR3 has 22 residues. Germline trimming cut 0 bases from V and 7 bases from J; bases unmatched to any gene: 23. CDR1 LNHNV and CDR2 YYDKDF come from the germline V gene (reference sequence). CDR3: CATSRDRGGDRGRRGVSEKLFF. DNA of the CDR3: TGTGCCACCAGCAGAGATCGCGGCGGAGACAGGGGGCGCAGAGGTGTGAGTGAAAAACTGTTTTTT. Full variable domain (outside the CDR3, taken from reference TRBV15 and TRBJ1-4): DAMVIQNPRYQVTQFGKPVTLSCSQTLNHNVMYWYQQKSSQAPKLLFHYYDKDFNNEADTPDNFQSRRPNTSFCFLDIRSPGLGDTAMYLCATSRDRGGDRGRRGVSEKLFFGSGTQLSVL.

The chain has TRBV20-1 and TRBJ2-7; 10 nucleotides match TRBD1. The CDR3 is 16 residues long. V trimming: 0 bases; J trimming: 7 bases; junction bases outside the gene matches: 12. Germline V gene data show CDR1 as DFQATT and CDR2 as SNEGSKA (reference sequence). This CDR3 reads CSARDPRSTGGGEQYV. In DNA form, the CDR3 reads TGCAGTGCTAGAGATCCCCGATCGACAGGGGGCGGTGAGCAGTACGTC.

This clonotype showed up many times. The CDR3 loop reads CASSQVSGTGLHTIYF. CDR3 sequence (DNA): TGTGCCAGCAGCCAAGTTTCCGGGACAGGGTTGCACACCATATATTTT. J is TRBJ1-3 and V is TRBV4-2; 9 bases align to TRBD1. Germline CDR1 is LGHNA and CDR2 is YNFKEQ. Trimming at V came to 1 base and at J to 8 bases, leaving 9 bases not matched to a gene. This CDR3 spans 16 amino acids.